In its sample, the clone carrying this T cell receptor beta chain was seen once. This entry comes from a study of control samples from healthy donors and cancer patients. The assay was immunoSEQ multiplex PCR, and TCRdb's table has in-frame clones only and misses some. The sample lists 170,000 or so clones, more than 85% occurring once. The TCR comes from a woman aged 40-49 years in good health. Sequences were obtained from blood.

The CDR3 region is CASSPTLIRHEQYF. CDR3 bases: TGTGCCAGCAGTCCGACACTTATCAGGCACGAGCAGTACTTC. V usage is TRBV6-4 and J usage is TRBJ2-7; D is undetermined. The CDR3 is made up of 14 amino acids. Germline V gives CDR1 MRHNA, CDR2 SNTAGT. The V end was cut by 5 bases, the J end by 5 bases, with 16 bases between.